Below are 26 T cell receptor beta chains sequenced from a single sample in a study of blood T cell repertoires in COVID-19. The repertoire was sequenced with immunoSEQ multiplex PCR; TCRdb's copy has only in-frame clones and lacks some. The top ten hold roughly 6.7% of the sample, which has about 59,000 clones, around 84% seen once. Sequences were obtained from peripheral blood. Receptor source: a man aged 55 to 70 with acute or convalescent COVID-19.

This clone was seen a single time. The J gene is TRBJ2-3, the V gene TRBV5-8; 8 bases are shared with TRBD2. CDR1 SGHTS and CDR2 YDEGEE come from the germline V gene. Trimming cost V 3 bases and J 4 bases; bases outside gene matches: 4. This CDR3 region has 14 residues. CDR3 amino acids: CASSSAGESDTQYF. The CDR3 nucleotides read TGTGCCAGCAGCTCAGCGGGGGAGTCAGATACGCAGTATTTT.

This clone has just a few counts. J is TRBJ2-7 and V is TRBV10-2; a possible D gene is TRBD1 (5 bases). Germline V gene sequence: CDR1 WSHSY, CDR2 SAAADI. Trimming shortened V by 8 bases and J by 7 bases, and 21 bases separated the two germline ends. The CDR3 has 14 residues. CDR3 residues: CASRQGGGPVEQYF. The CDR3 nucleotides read TGCGCCAGCCGTCAGGGCGGCGGTCCGGTGGAGCAGTACTTC.

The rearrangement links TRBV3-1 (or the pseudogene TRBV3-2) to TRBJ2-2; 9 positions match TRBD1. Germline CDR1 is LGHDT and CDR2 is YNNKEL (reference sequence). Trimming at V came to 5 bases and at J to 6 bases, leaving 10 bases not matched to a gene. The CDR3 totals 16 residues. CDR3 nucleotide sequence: TGTGCCAGCAGCGTATATGGACAGGGGAGACCCGGGGAGCTGTTTTTT. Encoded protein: CASSVYGQGRPGELFF.

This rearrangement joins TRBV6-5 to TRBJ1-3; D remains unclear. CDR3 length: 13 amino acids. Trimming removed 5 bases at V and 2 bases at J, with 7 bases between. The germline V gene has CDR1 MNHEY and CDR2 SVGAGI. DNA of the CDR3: TGTGCCAGCAGTACTGGTCCTGGAAACACCATATATTTT. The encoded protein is CASSTGPGNTIYF.

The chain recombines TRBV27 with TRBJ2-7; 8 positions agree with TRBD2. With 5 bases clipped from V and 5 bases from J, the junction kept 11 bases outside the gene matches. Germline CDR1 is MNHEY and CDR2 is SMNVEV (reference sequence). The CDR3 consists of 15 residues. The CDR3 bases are TGTGCCAGCAGTAGAAGGAGTAGCGGGGTCCACGAGCAGTACTTC. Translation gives CASSRRSSGVHEQYF.

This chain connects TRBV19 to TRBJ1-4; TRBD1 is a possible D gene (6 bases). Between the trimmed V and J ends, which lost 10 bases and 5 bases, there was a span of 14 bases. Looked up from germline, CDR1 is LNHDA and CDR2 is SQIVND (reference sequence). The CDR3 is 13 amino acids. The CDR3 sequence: CATESDRNEKLFF. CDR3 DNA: TGTGCCACCGAAAGTGACAGGAATGAAAAACTGTTTTTT.

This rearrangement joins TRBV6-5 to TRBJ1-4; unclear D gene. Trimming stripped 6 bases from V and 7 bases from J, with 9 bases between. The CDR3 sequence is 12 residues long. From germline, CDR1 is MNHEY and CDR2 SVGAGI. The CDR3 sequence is CASRRAGEKLFF. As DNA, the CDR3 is TGTGCCAGCAGGAGGGCGGGTGAAAAACTGTTTTTT.

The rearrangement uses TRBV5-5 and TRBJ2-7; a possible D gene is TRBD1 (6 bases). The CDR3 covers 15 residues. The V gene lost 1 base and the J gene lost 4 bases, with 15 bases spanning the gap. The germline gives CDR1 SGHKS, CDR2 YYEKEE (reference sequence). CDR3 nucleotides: TGTGCCAGCAGCTTGCACAGGGAGATCCTTTACGAGCAGTACTTC. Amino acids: CASSLHREILYEQYF.

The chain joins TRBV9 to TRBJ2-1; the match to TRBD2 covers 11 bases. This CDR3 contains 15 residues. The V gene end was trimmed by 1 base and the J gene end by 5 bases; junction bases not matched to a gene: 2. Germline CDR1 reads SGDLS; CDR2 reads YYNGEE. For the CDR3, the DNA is TGTGCCAGCAGCGTAAGACTAGCGGGGAACAATGAGCAGTTCTTC. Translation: CASSVRLAGNNEQFF. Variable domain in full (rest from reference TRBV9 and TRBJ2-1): DSGVTQTPKHLITATGQRVTLRCSPRSGDLSVYWYQQSLDQGLQFLIQYYNGEERAKGNILERFSAQQFPDLHSELNLSSLELGDSALYFCASSVRLAGNNEQFFGPGTRLTVL.

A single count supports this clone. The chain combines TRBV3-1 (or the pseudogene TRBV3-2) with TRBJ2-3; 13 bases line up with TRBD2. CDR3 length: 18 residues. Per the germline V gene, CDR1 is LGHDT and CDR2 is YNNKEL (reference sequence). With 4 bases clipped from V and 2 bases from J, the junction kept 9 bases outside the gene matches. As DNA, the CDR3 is TGTGCCAGCAGCCCGTGGACTAGCGGGGGCGATACCACAGATACGCAGTATTTT. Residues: CASSPWTSGGDTTDTQYF.

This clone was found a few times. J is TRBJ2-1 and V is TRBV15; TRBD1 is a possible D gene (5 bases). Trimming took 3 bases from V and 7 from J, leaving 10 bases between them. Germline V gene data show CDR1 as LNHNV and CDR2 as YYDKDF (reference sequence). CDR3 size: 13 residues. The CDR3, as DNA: TGTGCCACCAGCAGTTCCAGGGTGAATGAGCAGTTCTTC. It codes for CATSSSRVNEQFF.

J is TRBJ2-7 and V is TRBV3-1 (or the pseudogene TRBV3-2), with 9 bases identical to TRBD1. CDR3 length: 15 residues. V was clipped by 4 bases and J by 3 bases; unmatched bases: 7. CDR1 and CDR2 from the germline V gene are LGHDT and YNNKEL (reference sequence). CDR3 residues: CASSRRTGVGYEQYF. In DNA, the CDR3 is TGTGCCAGCAGCCGACGGACAGGGGTAGGCTACGAGCAGTACTTC.

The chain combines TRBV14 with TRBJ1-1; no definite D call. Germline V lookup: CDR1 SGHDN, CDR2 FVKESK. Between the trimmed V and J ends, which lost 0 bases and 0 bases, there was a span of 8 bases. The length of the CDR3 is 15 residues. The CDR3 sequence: CASSQEWGVNTEAFF. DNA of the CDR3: TGTGCCAGCAGCCAAGAATGGGGAGTGAACACTGAAGCTTTCTTT.

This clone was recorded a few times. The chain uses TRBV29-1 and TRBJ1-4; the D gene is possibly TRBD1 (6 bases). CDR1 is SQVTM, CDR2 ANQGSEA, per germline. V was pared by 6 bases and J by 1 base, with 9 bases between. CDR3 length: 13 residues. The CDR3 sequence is CSVVQGTNEKLFF. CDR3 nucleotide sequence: TGCAGCGTCGTACAGGGAACTAATGAAAAACTGTTTTTT. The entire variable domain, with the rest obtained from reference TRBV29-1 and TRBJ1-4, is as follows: SAVISQKPSRDICQRGTSLTIQCQVDSQVTMMFWYRQQPGQSLTLIATANQGSEATYESGFVIDKFPISRPNLTFSTLTVSNMSPEDSSIYLCSVVQGTNEKLFFGSGTQLSVL.

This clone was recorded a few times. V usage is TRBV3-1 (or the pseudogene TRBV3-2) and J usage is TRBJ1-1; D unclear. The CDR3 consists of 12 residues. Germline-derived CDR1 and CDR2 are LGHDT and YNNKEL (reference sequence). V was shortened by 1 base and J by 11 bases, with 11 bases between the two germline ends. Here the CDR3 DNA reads TGTGCCAGCAGCCAAGCCCTGCGGGCCGCTTTCTTT. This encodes CASSQALRAAFF.

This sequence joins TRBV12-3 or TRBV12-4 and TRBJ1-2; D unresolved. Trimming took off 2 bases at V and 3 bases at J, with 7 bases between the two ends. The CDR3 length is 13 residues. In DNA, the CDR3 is TGTGCCAGCAGTTTATCCATCCACTATGGCTACACCTTC. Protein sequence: CASSLSIHYGYTF.

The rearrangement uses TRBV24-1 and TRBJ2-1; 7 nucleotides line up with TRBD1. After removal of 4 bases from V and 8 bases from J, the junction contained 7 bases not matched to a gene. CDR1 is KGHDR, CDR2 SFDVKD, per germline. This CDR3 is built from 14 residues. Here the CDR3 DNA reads TGTGCCACCAGTGACCGATCTCAGGGGGATGAGCAGTTCTTC. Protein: CATSDRSQGDEQFF.

CDR3 nucleotide sequence: TGTGCCAGCAGTGTCGCGCGGGACCTAAGCACCTACGAGCAGTACTTC. Translation: CASSVARDLSTYEQYF. This sequence joins TRBV28 and TRBJ2-7; D might be TRBD2 (6 bases). V lost 5 bases and J lost 2, with 19 bases in between. The CDR3 covers 16 residues. Germline V gene sequence: CDR1 MDHEN, CDR2 SYDVKM.

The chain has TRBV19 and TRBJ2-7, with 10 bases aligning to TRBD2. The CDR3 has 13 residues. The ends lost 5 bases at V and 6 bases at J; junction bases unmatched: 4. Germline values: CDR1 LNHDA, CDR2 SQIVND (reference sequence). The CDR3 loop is CASSGTSDGEQYF. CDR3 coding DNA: TGTGCCAGTAGTGGGACTAGCGACGGCGAGCAGTACTTC.

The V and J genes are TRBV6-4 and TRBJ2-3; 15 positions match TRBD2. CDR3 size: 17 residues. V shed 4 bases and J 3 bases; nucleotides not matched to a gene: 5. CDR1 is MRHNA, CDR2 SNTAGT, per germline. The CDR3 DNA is TGTGCCAGCAGTGTTTCAGGGACTAGCGGGGGGACAGATACGCAGTATTTT. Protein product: CASSVSGTSGGTDTQYF.

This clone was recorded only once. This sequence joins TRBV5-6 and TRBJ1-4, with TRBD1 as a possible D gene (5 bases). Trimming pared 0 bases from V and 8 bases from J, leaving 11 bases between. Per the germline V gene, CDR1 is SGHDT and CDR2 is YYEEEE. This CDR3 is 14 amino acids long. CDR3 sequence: CASSLAGVGEKLFF. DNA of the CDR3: TGTGCCAGCAGCTTGGCGGGGGTCGGGGAAAAACTGTTTTTT.

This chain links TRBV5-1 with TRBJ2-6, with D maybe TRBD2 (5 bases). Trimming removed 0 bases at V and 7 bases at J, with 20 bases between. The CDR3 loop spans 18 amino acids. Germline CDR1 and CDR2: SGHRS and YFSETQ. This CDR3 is CASSLAGWTELGANVLTF. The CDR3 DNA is TGCGCCAGCAGCTTGGCGGGCTGGACTGAGTTGGGCGCCAACGTCCTGACTTTC.

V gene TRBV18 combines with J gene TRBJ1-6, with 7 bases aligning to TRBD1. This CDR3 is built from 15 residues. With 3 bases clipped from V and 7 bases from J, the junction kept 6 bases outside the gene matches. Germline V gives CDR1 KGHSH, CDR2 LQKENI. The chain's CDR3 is CASSPGQAENSPLHF. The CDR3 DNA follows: TGTGCCAGCTCACCTGGACAGGCAGAGAATTCACCCCTCCACTTT.

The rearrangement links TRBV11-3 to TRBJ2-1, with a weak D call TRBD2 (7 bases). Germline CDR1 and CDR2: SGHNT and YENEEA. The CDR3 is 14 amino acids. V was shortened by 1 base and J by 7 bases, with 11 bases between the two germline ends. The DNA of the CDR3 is TGTGCCAGCAGCTTAGGAGGGGGGGGGAATGAGCAGTTCTTC. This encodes CASSLGGGGNEQFF. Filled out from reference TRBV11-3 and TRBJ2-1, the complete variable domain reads EAGVVQSPRYKIIEKKQPVAFWCNPISGHNTLYWYLQNLGQGPELLIRYENEEAVDDSQLPKDRFSAERLKGVDSTLKIQPAELGDSAVYLCASSLGGGGNEQFFGPGTRLTVL.

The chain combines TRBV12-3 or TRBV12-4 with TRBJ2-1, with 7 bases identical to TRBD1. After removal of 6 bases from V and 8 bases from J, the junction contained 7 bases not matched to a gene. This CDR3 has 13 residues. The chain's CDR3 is CASRRQGVDEQFF. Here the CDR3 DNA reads TGTGCCAGCAGAAGACAGGGAGTGGATGAGCAGTTCTTC.

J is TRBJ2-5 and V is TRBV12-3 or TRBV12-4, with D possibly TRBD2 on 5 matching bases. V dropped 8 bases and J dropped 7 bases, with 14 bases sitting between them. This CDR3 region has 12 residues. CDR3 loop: CASSPGSRTQYF. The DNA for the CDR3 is TGTGCCAGCTCACCGGGATCCCGGACCCAGTACTTC.